This T cell receptor (beta chain) is drawn from a study of shared clonotypes between healthy human individuals. Study summary: Aged 18 to 49, the donors were a couple of women and three men.

The length of the CDR3 is 17 residues. Trimming took 0 bases from V and 3 from J, leaving 17 bases between them. Germline V gene data show CDR1 as MNHNS and CDR2 as SASEGT. Findings and limits, study-wide: Genetic and exposure-history diversity was limited by the small donor number. Incompleteness in sorted-subset sequencing, despite large depth, was shown by rarefaction.

Details on this clone: The antigen remains undetermined.

TCRdb's copy holds only in-frame clones and misses some; the assay was immunoSEQ multiplex PCR. This table has some 500,000 clones, roughly 95% appearing once. The source material was naive CD4+ T cells sorted from blood. Subset indicated: CD45RA+ positively selected. V and J are TRBV6-1 and TRBJ1-1, with a possible D match to TRBD1 (6 bases). The clonotype comes from a woman aged 30 to 39 in good health. The CDR3 here is CASSEAAARDIYTEAFF. As DNA, the CDR3 is TGTGCCAGCAGTGAAGCCGCAGCCCGGGACATTTACACTGAAGCTTTCTTT.